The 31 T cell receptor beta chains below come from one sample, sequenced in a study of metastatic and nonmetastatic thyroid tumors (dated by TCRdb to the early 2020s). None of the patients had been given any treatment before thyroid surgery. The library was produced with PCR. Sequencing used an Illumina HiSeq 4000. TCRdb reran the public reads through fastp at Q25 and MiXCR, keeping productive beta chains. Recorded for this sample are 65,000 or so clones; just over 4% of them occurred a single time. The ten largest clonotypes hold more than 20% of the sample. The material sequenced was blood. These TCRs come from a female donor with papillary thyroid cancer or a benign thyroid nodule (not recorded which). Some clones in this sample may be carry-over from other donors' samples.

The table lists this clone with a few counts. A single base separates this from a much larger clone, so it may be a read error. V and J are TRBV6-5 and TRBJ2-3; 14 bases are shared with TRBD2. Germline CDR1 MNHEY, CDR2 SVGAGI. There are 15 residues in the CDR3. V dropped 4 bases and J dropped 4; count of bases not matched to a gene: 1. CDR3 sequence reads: CASSLTSGGADTQYF. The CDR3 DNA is TGTGCCAGCAGTTTGACTAGCGGGGGGGCAGATACGCAGTATTTT.

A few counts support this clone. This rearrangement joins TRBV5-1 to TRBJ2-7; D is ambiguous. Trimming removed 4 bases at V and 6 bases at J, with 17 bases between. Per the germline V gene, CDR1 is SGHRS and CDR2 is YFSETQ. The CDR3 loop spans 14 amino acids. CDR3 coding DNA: TGCGCCAGCAGCCCCGGGTTAGAACTACTCGAGCAGTACTTC. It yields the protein CASSPGLELLEQYF.

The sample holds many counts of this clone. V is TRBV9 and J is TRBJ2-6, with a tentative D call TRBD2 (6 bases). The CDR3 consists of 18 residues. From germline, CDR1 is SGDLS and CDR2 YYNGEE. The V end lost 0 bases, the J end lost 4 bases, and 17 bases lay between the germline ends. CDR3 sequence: CASSVAAYMAGGANVLTF. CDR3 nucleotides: TGTGCCAGCAGCGTAGCCGCCTACATGGCGGGAGGGGCCAACGTCCTGACTTTC.

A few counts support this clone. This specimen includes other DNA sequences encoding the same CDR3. The chain's CDR3 is CASSPTGGLSGANVLTF. The CDR3 coding sequence is TGTGCCAGCAGCCCGACAGGTGGCCTCTCCGGGGCCAACGTCCTGACTTTC. The chain uses TRBV6-1 and TRBJ2-6; perhaps TRBD1 as D (6 bases). The CDR3 runs to 17 residues. Germline CDR1 and CDR2: MNHNS and SASEGT. V was cut by 6 bases and J by 4 bases, with 19 bases left in between.

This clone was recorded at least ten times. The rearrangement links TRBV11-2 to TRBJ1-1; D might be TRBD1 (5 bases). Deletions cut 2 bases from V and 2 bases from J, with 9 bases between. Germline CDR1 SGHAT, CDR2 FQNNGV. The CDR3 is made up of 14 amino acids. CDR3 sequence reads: CASSLIRVNTEAFF. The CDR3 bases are TGTGCCAGCAGCTTAATCAGGGTAAACACTGAAGCTTTCTTT.

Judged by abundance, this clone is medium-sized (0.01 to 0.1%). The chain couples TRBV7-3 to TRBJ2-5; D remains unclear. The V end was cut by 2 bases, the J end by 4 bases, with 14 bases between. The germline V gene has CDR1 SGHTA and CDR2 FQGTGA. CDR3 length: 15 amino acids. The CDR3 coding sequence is TGTGCCAGCAGCTTACAAGGGCTGGCTGGAGAGACCCAGTACTTC. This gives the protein CASSLQGLAGETQYF.

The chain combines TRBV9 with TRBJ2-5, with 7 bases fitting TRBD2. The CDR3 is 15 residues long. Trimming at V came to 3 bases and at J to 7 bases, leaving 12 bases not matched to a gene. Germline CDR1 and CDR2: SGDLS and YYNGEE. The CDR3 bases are TGTGCCAGCAGCGCGACTAGCTGGAGGGCCGGGACCCAGTACTTC. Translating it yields CASSATSWRAGTQYF.

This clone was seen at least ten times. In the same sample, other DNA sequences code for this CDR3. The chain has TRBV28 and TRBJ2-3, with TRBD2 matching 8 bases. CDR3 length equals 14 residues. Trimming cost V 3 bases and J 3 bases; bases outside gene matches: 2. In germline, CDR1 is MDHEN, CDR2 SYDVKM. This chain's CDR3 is CASSFVAGTDTQYF. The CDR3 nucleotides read TGTGCCAGCAGTTTTGTAGCGGGAACAGATACGCAGTATTTT.

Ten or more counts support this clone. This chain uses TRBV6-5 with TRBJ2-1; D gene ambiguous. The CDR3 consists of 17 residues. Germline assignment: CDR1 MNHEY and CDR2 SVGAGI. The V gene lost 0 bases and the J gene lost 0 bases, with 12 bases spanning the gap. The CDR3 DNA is TGTGCCAGCAGTTACTCTTTGCGCCCGAGCTCCTACAATGAGCAGTTCTTC. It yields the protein CASSYSLRPSSYNEQFF.

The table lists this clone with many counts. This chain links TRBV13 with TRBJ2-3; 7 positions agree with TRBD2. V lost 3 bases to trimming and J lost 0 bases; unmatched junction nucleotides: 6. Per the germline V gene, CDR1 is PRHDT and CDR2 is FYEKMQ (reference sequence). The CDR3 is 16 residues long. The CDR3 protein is CASSFALSGSTDTQYF. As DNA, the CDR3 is TGTGCCAGCAGCTTCGCGCTTAGCGGGAGCACAGATACGCAGTATTTT.

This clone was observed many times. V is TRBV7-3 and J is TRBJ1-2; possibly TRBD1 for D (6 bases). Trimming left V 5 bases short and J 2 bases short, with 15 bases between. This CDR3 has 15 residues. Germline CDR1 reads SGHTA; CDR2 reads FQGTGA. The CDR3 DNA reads TGTGCCAGCAGCCCGACGACAGGAGCAAACTATGGCTACACCTTC. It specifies CASSPTTGANYGYTF.

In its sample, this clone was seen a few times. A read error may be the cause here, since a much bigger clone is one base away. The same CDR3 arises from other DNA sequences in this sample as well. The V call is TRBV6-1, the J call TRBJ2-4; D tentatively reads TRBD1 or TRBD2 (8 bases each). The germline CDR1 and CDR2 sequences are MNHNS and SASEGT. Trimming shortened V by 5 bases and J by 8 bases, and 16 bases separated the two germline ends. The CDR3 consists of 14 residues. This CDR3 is CASSPGGTGDIQYF. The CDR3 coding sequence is TGTGCCAGCAGTCCGGGAGGGACAGGTGACATTCAGTACTTC.

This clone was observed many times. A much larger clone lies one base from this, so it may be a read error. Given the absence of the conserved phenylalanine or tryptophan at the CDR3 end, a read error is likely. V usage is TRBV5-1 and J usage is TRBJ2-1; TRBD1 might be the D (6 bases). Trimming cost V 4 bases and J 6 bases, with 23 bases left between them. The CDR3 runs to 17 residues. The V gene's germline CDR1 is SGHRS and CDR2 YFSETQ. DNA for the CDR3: TGCGCCAGCAGCCCCCCCACAGGGACCCACGTTTTCAATGAGCAGTTCCTC. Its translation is CASSPPTGTHVFNEQFL.

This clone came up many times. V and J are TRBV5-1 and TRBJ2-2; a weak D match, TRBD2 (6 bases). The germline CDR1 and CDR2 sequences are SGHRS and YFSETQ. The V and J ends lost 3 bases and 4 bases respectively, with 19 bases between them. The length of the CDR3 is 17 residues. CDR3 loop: CASSSTGPRGGTGELFF. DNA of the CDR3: TGCGCCAGCAGCTCTACGGGCCCGCGGGGCGGCACCGGGGAGCTGTTTTTT.

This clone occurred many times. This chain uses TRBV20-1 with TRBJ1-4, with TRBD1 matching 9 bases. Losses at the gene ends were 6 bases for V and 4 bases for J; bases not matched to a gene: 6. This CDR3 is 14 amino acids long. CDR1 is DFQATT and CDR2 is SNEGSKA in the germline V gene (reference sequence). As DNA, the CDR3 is TGCAGTGCACCAACAGGGGGCCTTAATGAAAAACTGTTTTTT. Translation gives CSAPTGGLNEKLFF.

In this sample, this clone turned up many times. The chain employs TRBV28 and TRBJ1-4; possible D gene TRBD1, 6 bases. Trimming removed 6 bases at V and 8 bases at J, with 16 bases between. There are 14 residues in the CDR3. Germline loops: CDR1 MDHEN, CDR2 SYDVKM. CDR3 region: CASSQWGPGEKLFF. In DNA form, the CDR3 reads TGTGCCAGCAGCCAGTGGGGGCCGGGAGAAAAACTGTTTTTT.

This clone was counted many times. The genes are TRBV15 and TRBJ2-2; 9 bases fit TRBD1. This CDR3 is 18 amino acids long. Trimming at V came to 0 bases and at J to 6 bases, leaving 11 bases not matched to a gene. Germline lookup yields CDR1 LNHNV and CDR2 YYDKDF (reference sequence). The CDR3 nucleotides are TGTGCCACCAGCAGAGACCTGCCGGGACAGGGTAATTCCGGGGAGCTGTTTTTT. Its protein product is CATSRDLPGQGNSGELFF. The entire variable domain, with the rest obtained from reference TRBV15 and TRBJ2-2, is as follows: DAMVIQNPRYQVTQFGKPVTLSCSQTLNHNVMYWYQQKSSQAPKLLFHYYDKDFNNEADTPDNFQSRRPNTSFCFLDIRSPGLGDTAMYLCATSRDLPGQGNSGELFFGEGSRLTVL.

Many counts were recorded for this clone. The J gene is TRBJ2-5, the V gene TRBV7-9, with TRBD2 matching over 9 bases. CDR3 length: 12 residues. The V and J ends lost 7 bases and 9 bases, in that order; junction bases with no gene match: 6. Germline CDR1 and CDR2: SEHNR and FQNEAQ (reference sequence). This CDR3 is CASNPAGGSQYF. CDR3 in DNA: TGTGCCAGCAACCCTGCGGGGGGGTCCCAGTACTTC.

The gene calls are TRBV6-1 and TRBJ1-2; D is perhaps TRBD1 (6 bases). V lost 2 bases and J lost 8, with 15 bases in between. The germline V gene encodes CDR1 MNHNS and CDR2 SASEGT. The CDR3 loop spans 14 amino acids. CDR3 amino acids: CASSERNTGQGYTF. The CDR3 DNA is TGTGCCAGCAGTGAACGTAACACAGGGCAGGGCTACACCTTC.

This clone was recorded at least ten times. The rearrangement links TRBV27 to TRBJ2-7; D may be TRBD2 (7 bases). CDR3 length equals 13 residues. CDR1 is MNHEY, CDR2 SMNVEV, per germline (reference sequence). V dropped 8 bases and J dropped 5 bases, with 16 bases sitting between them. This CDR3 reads CASAMGGRDEQYF. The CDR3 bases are TGTGCCAGCGCCATGGGGGGGCGCGACGAGCAGTACTTC.

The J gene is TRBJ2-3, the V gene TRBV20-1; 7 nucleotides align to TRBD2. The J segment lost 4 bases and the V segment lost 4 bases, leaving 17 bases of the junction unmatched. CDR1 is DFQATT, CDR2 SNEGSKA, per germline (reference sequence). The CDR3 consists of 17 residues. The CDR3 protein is CSAIRVGGRGSADTQYF. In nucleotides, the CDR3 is TGCAGTGCTATTAGGGTTGGGGGACGCGGGAGTGCAGATACGCAGTATTTT.

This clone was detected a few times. The CDR3 sequence is CASSVTGAPSYEQYF. The CDR3 region has the DNA TGTGCCAGTAGCGTGACAGGGGCACCCTCCTACGAGCAGTACTTC. The chain combines TRBV19 with TRBJ2-7; 8 bases align to TRBD1. Germline V CDR1 and CDR2: LNHDA, SQIVND (reference sequence). The length of the CDR3 is 15 residues. V lost 6 bases, J lost 0 bases, and 7 bases stayed unmatched.

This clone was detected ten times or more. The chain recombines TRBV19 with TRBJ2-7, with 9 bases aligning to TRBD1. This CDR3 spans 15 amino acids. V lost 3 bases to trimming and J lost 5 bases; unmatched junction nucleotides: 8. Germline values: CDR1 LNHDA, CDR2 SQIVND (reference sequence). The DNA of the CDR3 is TGTGCCAGTAGTATCTCCGGGACAGGGACCCACGAGCAGTACTTC. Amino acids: CASSISGTGTHEQYF.

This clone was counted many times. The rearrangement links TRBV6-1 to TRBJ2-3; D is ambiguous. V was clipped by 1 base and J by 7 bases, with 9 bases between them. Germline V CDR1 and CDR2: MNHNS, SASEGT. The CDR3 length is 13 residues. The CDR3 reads CASSEDTRNTQYF. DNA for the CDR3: TGTGCCAGCAGTGAAGATACGCGGAATACGCAGTATTTT.

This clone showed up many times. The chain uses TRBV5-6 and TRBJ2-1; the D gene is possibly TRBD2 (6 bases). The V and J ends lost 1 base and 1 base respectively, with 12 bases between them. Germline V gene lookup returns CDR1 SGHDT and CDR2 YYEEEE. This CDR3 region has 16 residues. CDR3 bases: TGTGCCAGCAGCTTGTGGTCGGGAGTATCCTACAATGAGCAGTTCTTC. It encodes CASSLWSGVSYNEQFF.

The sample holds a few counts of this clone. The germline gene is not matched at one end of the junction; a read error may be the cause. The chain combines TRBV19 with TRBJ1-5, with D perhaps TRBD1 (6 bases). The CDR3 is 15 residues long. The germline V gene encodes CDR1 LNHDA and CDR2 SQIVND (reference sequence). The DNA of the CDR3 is TGTGCCAGCACTCATGGGGGGCGGAGCAATCAGACCCAGCATTTT. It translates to CASTHGGRSNQTQHF.

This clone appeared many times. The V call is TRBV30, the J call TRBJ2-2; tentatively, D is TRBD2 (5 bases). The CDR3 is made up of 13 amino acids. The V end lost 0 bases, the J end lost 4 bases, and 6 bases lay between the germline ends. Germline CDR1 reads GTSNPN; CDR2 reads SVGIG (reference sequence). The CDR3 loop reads CAWSVGSTGELFF. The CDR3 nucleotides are TGTGCCTGGAGTGTAGGGAGCACCGGGGAGCTGTTTTTT.

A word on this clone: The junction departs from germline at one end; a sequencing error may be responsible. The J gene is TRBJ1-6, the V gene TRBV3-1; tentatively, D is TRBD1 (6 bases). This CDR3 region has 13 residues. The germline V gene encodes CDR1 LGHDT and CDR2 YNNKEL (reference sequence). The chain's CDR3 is CANSQLQGSALHF. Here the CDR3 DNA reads TGTGCCAACAGCCAATTACAGGGCTCGGCCCTCCACTTT.

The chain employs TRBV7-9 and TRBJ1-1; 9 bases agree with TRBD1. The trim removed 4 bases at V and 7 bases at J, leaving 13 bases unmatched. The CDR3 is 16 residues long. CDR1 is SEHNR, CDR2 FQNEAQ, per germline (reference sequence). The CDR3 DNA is TGTGCCAGCAGCTCTACAGGGGGCGGTTGGGAGGGTGAAGCTTTCTTT. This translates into CASSSTGGGWEGEAFF.

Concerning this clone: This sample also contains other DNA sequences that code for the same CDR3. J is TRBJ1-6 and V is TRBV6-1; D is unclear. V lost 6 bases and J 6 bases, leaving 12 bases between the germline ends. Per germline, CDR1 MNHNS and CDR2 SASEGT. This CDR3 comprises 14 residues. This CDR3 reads CASSSAAGNSPLHF. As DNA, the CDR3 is TGTGCCAGCAGCTCTGCCGCGGGTAATTCACCCCTCCACTTT.

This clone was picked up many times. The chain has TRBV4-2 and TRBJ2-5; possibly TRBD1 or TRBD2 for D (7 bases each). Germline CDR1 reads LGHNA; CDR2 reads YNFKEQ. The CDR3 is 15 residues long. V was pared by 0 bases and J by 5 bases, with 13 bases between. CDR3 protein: CASSQEQGGGETQYF. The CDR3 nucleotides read TGTGCCAGCAGCCAAGAGCAGGGGGGGGGTGAGACCCAGTACTTC.